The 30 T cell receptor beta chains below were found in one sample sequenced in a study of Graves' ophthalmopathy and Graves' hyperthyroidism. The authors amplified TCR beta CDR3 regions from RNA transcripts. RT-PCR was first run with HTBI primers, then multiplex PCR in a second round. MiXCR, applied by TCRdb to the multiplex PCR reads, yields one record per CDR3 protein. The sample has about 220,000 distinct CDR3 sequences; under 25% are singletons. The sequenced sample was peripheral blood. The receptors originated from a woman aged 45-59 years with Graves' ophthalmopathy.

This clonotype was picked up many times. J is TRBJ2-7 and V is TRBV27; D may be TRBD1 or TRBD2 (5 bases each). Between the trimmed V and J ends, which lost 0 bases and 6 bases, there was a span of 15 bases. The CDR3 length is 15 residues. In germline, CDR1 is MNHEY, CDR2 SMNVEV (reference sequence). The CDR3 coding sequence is TGTGCCAGCAGTTTATCGGGGGTGGGGTTTGGCGAGCAGTACTTC. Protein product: CASSLSGVGFGEQYF.

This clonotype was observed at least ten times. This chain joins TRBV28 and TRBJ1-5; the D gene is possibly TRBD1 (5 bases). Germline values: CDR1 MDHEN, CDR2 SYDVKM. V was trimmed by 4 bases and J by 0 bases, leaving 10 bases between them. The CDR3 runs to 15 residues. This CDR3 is CASSWGTVSNQPQHF. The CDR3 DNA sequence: TGTGCCAGCAGTTGGGGGACGGTTAGCAATCAGCCCCAGCATTTT.

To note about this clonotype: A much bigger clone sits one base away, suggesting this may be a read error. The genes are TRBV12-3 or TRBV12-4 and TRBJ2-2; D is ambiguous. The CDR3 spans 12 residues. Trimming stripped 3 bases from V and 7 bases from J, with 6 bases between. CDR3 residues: CASSFRFGELFF. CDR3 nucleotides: TGTGCCAGCAGTTTTCGTTTCGGGGAGCTGTTTTTT.

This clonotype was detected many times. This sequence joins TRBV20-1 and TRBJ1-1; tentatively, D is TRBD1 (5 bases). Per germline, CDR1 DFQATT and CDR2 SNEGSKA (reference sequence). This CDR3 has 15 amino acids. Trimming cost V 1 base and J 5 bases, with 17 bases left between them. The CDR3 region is CSARVGGWGWTEAFF. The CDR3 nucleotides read TGCAGTGCTAGAGTTGGGGGATGGGGTTGGACTGAAGCTTTCTTT.

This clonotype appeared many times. The CDR3 reads CSAQPTGLEGETQYF. The CDR3 DNA is TGCAGTGCGCAGCCTACAGGACTCGAGGGAGAGACCCAGTACTTC. The chain is built from TRBV20-1 and TRBJ2-5, with D perhaps TRBD1 or TRBD2 (5 bases each). Between the trimmed V and J ends, which lost 6 bases and 4 bases, there was a span of 21 bases. The CDR3 runs to 15 residues. Germline values: CDR1 DFQATT, CDR2 SNEGSKA (reference sequence).

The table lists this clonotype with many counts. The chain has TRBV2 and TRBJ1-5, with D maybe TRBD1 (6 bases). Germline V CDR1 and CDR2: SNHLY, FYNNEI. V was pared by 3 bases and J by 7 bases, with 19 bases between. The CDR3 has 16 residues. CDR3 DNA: TGTGCCAGCAGTGAGGTCTTGAGGGGAACAGGGCAGCCCCAGCATTTT. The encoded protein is CASSEVLRGTGQPQHF. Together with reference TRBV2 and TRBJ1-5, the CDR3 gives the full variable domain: EPEVTQTPSHQVTQMGQEVILRCVPISNHLYFYWYRQILGQKVEFLVSFYNNEISEKSEIFDDQFSVERPDGSNFTLKIRSTKLEDSAMYFCASSEVLRGTGQPQHFGDGTRLSIL.

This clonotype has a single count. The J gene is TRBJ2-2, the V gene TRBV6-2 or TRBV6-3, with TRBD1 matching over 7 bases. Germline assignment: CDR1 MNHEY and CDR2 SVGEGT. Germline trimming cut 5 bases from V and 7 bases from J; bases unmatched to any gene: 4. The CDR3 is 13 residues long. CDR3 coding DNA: TGTGCCAGCAGTGACAGGGTACACGGGGAGCTGTTTTTT. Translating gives CASSDRVHGELFF.

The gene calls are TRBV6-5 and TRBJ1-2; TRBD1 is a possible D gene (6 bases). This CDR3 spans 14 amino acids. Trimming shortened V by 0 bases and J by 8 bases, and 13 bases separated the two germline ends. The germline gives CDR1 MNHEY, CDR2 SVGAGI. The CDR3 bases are TGTGCCAGCAGTTACTCGAAAGGGGGGGACGGCTACACCTTC. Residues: CASSYSKGGDGYTF.

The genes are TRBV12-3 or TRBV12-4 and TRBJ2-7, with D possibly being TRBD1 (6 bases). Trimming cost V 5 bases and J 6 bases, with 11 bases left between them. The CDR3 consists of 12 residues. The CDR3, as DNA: TGTGCCAGCAGTCTACAGGGTTCCGAGCAGTACTTC. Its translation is CASSLQGSEQYF.

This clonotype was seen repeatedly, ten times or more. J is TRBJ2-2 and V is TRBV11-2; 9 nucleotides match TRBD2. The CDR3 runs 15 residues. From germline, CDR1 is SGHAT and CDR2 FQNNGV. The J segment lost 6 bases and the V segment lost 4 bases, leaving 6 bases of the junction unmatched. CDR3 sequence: CASSSVAGAAGELFF. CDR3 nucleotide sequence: TGTGCCAGCAGCTCCGTAGCGGGAGCCGCCGGGGAGCTGTTTTTT.

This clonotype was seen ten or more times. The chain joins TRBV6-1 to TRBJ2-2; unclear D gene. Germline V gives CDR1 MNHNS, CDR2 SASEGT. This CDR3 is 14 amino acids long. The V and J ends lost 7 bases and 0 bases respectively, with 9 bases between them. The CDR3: CASKIQANTGELFF. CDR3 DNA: TGTGCCAGCAAGATCCAGGCGAACACCGGGGAGCTGTTTTTT.

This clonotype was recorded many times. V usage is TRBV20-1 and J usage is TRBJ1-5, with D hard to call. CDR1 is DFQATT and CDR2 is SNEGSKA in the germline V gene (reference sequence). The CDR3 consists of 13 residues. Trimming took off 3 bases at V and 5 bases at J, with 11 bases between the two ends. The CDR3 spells CSASRAVYQPQHF. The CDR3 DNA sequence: TGCAGTGCTAGTAGGGCAGTTTATCAGCCCCAGCATTTT.

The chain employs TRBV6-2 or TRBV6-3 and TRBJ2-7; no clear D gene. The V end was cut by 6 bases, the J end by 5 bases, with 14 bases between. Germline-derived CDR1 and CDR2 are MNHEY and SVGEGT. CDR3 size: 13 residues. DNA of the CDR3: TGTGCCAGCAGCCCCTTTGACTCGAACGAGCAGTACTTC. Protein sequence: CASSPFDSNEQYF.

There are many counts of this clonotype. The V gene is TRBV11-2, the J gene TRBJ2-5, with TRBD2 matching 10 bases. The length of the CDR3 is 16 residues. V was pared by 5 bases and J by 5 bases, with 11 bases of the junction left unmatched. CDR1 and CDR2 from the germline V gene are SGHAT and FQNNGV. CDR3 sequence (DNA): TGTGCCAGCAGCCCTAGGTCAGCGGGAGGGGGTGAGACCCAGTACTTC. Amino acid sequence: CASSPRSAGGGETQYF.

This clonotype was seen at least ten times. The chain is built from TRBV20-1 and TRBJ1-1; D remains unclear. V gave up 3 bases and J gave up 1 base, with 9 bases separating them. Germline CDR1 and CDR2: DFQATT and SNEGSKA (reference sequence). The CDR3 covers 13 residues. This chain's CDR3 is CSASVTANTEAFF. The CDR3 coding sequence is TGCAGTGCTAGTGTTACAGCGAACACTGAAGCTTTCTTT.

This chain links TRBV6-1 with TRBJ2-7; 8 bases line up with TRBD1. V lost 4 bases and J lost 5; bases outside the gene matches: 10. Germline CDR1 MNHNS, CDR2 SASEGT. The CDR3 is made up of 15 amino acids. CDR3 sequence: CASSVGQAAWDEQYF. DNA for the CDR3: TGTGCCAGCAGTGTGGGACAGGCGGCGTGGGACGAGCAGTACTTC.

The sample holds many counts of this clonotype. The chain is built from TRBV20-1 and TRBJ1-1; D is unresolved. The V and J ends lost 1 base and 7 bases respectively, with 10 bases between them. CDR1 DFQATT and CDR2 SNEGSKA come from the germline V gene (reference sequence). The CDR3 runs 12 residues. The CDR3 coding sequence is TGCAGTGCTAGAGTAGGGAGGCGTGAAGCTTTCTTT. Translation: CSARVGRREAFF.

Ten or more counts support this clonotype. DNA for the CDR3: TGTGCCAGCACCCCCGGGAACACTGAAGCTTTCTTT. As protein: CASTPGNTEAFF. This chain joins TRBV6-5 and TRBJ1-1; D is unclear. The V gene lost 7 bases and the J gene lost 1 base, with 7 bases spanning the gap. This CDR3 spans 12 amino acids. CDR1 is MNHEY and CDR2 is SVGAGI in the germline V gene.

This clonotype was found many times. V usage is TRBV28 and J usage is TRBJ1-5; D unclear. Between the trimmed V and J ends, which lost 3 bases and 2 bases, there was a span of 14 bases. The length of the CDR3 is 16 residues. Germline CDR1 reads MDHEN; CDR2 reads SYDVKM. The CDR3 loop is CASSFVEASGNQPQHF. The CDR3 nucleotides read TGTGCCAGCAGTTTCGTCGAGGCCTCGGGCAATCAGCCCCAGCATTTT.

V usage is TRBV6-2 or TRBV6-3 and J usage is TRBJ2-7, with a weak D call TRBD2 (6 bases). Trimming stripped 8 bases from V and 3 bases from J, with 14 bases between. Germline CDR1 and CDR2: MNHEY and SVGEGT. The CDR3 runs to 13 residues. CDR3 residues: CASLSRLDYEQYF. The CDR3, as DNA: TGTGCCAGCTTGTCCCGACTAGACTACGAGCAGTACTTC.

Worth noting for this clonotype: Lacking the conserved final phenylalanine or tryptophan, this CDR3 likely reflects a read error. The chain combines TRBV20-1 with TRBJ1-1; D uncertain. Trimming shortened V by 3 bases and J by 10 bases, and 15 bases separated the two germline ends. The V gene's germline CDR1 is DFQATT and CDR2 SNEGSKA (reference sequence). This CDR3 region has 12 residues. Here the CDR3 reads CSASSGPGSAFL. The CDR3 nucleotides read TGCAGTGCTAGTTCTGGGCCGGGGTCAGCTTTCCTT.

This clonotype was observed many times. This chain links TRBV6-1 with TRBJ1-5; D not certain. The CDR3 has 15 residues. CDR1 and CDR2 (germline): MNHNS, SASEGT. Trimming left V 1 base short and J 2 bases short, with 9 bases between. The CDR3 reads CASSEERQGNQPQHF. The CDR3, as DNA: TGTGCCAGCAGTGAAGAGCGGCAGGGCAATCAGCCCCAGCATTTT.

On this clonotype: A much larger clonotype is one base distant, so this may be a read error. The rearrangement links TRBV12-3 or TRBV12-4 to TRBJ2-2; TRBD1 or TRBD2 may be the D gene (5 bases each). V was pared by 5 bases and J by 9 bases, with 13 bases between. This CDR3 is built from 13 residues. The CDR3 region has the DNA TGTGCCAGCAGTCCCGTCCGGGGCTGGGAGCTGTTTTTT. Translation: CASSPVRGWELFF.

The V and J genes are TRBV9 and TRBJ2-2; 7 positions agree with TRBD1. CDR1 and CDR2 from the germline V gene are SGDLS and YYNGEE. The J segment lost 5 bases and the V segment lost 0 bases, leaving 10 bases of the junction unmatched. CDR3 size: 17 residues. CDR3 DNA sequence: TGTGCCAGCAGCGTAGATGGGCAGGGGGTTCTTACCGGGGAGCTGTTTTTT. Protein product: CASSVDGQGVLTGELFF.

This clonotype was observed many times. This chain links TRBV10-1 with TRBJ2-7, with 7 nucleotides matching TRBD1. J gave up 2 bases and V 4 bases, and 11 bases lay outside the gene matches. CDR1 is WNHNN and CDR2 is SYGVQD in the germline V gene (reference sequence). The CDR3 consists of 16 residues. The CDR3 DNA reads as TGCGCCAGCAGTGCGGGACAGCGGTATGGTACCTACGAGCAGTACTTC. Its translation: CASSAGQRYGTYEQYF.

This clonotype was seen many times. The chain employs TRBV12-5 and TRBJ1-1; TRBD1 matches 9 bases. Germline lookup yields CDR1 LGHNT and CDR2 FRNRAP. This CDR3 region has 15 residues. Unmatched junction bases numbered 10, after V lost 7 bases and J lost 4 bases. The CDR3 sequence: CASVLGGTGTTEAFF. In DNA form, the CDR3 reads TGTGCTAGTGTACTAGGTGGGACAGGGACCACTGAAGCTTTCTTT. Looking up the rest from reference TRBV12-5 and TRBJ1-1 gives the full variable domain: DARVTQTPRHKVTEMGQEVTMRCQPILGHNTVFWYRQTMMQGLELLAYFRNRAPLDDSGMPKDRFSAEMPDATLATLKIQPSEPRDSAVYFCASVLGGTGTTEAFFGQGTRLTVV.

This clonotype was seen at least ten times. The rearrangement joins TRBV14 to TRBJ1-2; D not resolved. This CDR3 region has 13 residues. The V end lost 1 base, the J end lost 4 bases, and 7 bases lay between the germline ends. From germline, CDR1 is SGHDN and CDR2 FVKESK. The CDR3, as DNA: TGTGCCAGCAGCCAAGGGCCGACCTATGGCTACACCTTC. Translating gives CASSQGPTYGYTF.

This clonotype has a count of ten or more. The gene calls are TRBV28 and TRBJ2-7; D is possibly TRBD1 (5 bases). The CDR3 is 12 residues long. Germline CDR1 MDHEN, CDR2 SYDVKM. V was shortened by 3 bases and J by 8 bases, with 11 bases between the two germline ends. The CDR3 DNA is TGTGCCAGCAGTTTGGAGCCGGACAAGCAGTACTTC. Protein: CASSLEPDKQYF.

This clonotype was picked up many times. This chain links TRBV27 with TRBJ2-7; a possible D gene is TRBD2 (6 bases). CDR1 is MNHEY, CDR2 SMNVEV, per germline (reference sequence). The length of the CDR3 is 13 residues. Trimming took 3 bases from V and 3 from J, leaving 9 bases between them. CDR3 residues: CASSLGEDYEQYF. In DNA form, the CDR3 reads TGTGCCAGCAGTTTGGGGGAGGACTACGAGCAGTACTTC.

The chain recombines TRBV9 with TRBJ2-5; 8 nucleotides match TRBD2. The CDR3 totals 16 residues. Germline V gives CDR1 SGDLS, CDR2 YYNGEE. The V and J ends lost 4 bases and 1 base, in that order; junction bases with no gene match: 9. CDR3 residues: CASSLESGSIQETQYF. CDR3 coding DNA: TGTGCCAGCAGCCTAGAAAGCGGGAGTATCCAAGAGACCCAGTACTTC.